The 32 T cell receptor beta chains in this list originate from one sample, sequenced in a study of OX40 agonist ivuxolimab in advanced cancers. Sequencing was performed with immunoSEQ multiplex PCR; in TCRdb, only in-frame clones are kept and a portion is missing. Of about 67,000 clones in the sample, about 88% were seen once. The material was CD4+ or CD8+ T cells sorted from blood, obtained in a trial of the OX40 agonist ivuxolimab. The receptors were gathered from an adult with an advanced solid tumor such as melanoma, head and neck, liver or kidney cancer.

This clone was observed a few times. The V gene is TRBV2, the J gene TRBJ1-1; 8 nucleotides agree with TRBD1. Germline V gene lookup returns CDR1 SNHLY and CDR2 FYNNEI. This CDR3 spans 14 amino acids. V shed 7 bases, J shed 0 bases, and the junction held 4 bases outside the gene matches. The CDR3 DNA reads TGTGCCAGCACAGGGGGCTGGGTGAACACTGAAGCTTTCTTT. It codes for CASTGGWVNTEAFF.

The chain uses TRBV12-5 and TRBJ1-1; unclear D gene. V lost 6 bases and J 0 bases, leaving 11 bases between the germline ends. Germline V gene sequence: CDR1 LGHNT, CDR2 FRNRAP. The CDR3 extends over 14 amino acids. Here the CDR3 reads CASGGDGVNTEAFF. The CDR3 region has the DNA TGTGCTAGTGGGGGCGACGGGGTGAACACTGAAGCTTTCTTT. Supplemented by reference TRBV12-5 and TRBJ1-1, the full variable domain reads DARVTQTPRHKVTEMGQEVTMRCQPILGHNTVFWYRQTMMQGLELLAYFRNRAPLDDSGMPKDRFSAEMPDATLATLKIQPSEPRDSAVYFCASGGDGVNTEAFFGQGTRLTVV.

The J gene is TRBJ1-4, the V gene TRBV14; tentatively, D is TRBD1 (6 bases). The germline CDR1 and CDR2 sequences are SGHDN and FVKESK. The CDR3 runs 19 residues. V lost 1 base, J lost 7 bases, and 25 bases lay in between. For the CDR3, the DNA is TGTGCCAGCAGCCAAGGATTCCTGGGGGCTTGGGACCCCGGTGAAAAACTGTTTTTT. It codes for CASSQGFLGAWDPGEKLFF. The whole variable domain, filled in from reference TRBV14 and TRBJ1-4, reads EAGVTQFPSHSVIEKGQTVTLRCDPISGHDNLYWYRRVMGKEIKFLLHFVKESKQDESGMPNNRFLAERTGGTYSTLKVQPAELEDSGVYFCASSQGFLGAWDPGEKLFFGSGTQLSVL.

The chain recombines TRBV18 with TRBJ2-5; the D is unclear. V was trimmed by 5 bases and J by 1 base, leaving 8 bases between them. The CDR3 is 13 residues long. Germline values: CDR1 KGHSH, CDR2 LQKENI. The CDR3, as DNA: TGTGCCAGCTCATCGGGCCCCCAAGAGACCCAGTACTTC. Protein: CASSSGPQETQYF.

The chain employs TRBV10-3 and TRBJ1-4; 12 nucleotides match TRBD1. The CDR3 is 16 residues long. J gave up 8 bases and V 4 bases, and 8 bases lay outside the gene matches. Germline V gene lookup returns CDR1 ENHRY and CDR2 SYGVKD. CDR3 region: CAISARPGQGAEKLFF. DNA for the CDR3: TGTGCCATCAGTGCGAGGCCGGGACAGGGGGCAGAAAAACTGTTTTTT.

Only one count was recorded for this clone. The CDR3 DNA follows: TGCGCCAGCAGCTTGGTCGGGGAGGGTCAGCCCCAGCATTTT. The encoded protein is CASSLVGEGQPQHF. The chain couples TRBV5-1 to TRBJ1-5; D gene unclear. The CDR3 consists of 14 residues. Trimming left V 0 bases short and J 6 bases short, with 10 bases between. The germline V gene has CDR1 SGHRS and CDR2 YFSETQ.

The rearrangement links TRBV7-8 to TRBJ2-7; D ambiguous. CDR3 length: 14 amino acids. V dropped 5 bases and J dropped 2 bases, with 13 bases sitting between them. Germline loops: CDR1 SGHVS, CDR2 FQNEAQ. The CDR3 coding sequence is TGTGCCAGCAGCCAAGACTCACCACCCTACGAGCAGTACTTC. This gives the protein CASSQDSPPYEQYF.

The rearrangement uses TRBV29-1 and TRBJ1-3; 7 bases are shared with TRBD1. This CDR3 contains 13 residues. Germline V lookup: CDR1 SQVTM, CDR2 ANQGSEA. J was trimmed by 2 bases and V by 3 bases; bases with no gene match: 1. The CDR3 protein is CSVDQGAGNTIYF. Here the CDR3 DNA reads TGCAGCGTTGACCAGGGGGCTGGAAACACCATATATTTT.

The CDR3 protein is CASSGRPGLAGGPPYEQYF. Written as DNA, the CDR3 is TGCGCCAGCAGCGGGAGACCGGGACTAGCGGGAGGACCCCCCTACGAGCAGTACTTC. The chain links TRBV10-2 to TRBJ2-7; 15 nucleotides agree with TRBD2. Germline V gene lookup returns CDR1 WSHSY and CDR2 SAAADI. The CDR3 runs 19 residues. The junction had 14 bases not matched to a gene; V was cut back by 6 bases and J by 2 bases.

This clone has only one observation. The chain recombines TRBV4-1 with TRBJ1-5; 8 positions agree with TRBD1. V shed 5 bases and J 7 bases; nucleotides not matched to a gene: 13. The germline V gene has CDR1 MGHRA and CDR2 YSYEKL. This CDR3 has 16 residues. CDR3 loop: CASSLHPTGEAQPQHF. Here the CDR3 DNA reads TGCGCCAGCAGCTTGCACCCGACAGGGGAGGCACAGCCCCAGCATTTT.

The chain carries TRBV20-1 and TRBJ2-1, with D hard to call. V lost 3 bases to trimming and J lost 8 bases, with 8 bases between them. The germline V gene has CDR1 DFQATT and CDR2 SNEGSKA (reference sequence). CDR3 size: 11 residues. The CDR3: CSARNGYEQFF. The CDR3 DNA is TGCAGTGCTAGGAACGGGTATGAGCAGTTCTTC.

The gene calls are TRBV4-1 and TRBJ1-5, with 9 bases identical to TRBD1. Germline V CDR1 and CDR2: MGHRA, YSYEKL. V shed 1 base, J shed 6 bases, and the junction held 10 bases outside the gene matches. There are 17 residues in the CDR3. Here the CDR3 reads CASSQGGGQGVSQPQHF. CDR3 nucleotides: TGCGCCAGCAGCCAAGGGGGGGGACAGGGTGTTAGTCAGCCCCAGCATTTT.

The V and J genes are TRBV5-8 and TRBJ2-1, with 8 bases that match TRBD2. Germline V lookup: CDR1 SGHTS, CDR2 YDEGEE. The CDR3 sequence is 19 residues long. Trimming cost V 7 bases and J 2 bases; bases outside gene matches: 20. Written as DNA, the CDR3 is TGTGCCAGCCCCCTGGTGGGCGCGGGAGGTTGGGACCCCTACAATGAGCAGTTCTTC. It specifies CASPLVGAGGWDPYNEQFF.

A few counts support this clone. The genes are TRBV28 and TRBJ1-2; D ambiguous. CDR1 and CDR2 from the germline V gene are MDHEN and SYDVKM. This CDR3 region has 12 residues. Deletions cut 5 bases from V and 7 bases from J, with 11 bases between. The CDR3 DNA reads TGTGCCAGCAGTACCTACAGTGCTGGCTACACCTTC. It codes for CASSTYSAGYTF.

CDR3 amino acids: CASGTGGSGTQYF. The CDR3 nucleotides read TGTGCCAGCGGAACAGGGGGGTCCGGGACCCAGTACTTC. This sequence joins TRBV7-7 and TRBJ2-5; 8 bases fit TRBD1. Germline CDR1 reads SSHAT; CDR2 reads FNYEAQ (reference sequence). V shed 8 bases, J shed 7 bases, and the junction held 9 bases outside the gene matches. This CDR3 contains 13 residues. The whole variable domain, remainder taken from reference TRBV7-7 and TRBJ2-5, is GAGVSQSPRYKVTKRGQDVTLRCDPISSHATLYWYQQALGQGPEFLTYFNYEAQPDKSGLPSDRFSAERPEGSISTLTIQRTEQRDSAMYRCASGTGGSGTQYFGPGTRLLVL.

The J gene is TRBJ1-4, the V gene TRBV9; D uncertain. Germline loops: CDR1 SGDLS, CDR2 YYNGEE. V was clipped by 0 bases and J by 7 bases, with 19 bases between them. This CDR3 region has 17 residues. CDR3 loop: CASSVGAQLIAGEKLFF. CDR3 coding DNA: TGTGCCAGCAGCGTAGGGGCTCAGTTAATAGCTGGTGAAAAACTGTTTTTT. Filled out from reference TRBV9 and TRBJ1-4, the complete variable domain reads DSGVTQTPKHLITATGQRVTLRCSPRSGDLSVYWYQQSLDQGLQFLIQYYNGEERAKGNILERFSAQQFPDLHSELNLSSLELGDSALYFCASSVGAQLIAGEKLFFGSGTQLSVL.

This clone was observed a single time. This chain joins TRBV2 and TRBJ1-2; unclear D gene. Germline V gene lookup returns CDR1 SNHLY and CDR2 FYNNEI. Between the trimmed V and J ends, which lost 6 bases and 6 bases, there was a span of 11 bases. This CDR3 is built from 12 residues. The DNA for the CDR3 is TGTGCCAGCAGAATGAATACGGATGGCTACACCTTC. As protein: CASRMNTDGYTF.

The DNA of the CDR3 is TGTGCCAGCAGTTTCCCCTCGACTAGCCCAGATACGCAGTATTTT. Its protein is CASSFPSTSPDTQYF. The chain joins TRBV28 to TRBJ2-3, with TRBD2 matching 7 bases. The germline V gene encodes CDR1 MDHEN and CDR2 SYDVKM. The trim removed 3 bases at V and 4 bases at J, leaving 7 bases unmatched. The CDR3 consists of 15 residues.

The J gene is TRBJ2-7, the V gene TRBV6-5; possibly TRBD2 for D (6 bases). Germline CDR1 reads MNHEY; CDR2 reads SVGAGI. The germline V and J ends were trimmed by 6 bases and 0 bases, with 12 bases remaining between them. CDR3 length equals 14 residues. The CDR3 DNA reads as TGTGCCAGCAGAGGAGCGGGCAGCTCCTACGAGCAGTACTTC. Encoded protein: CASRGAGSSYEQYF.

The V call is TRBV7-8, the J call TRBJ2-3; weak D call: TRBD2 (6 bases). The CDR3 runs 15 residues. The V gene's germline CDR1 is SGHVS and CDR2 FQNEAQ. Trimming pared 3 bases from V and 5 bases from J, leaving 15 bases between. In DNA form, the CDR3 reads TGTGCCAGCAGCTTCTTGCGAGGAGCGGGAGATACGCAGTATTTT. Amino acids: CASSFLRGAGDTQYF.

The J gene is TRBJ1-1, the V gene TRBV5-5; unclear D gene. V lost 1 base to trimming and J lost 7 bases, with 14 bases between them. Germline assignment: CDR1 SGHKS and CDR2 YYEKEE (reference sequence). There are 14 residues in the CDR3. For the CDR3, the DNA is TGTGCCAGCAGCTTGTTTCTGGGGAACGTTGAAGCTTTCTTT. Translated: CASSLFLGNVEAFF. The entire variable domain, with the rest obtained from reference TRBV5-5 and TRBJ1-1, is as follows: DAGVTQSPTHLIKTRGQQVTLRCSPISGHKSVSWYQQVLGQGPQFIFQYYEKEERGRGNFPDRFSARQFPNYSSELNVNALLLGDSALYLCASSLFLGNVEAFFGQGTRLTVV.

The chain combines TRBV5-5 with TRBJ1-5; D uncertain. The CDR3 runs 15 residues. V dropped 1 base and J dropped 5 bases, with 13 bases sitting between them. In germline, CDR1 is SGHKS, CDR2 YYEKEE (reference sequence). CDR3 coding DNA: TGTGCCAGCAGCTTGTTCTCCAGCTGGGATCAGCCCCAGCATTTT. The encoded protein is CASSLFSSWDQPQHF.

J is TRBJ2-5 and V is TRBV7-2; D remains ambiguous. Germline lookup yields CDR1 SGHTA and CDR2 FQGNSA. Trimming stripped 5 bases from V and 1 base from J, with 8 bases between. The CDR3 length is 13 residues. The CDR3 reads CASSRGPQETQYF. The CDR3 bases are TGTGCCAGCAGCCGTGGGCCCCAAGAGACCCAGTACTTC.

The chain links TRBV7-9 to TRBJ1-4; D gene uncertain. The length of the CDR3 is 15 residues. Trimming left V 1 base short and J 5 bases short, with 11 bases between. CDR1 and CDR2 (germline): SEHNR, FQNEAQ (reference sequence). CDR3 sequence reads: CASSLVRQANEKLFF. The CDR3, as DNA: TGTGCCAGCAGCTTAGTACGGCAGGCGAATGAAAAACTGTTTTTT. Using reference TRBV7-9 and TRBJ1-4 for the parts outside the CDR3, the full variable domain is DTGVSQNPRHKITKRGQNVTFRCDPISEHNRLYWYRQTLGQGPEFLTYFQNEAQLEKSRLLSDRFSAERPKGSFSTLEIQRTEQGDSAMYLCASSLVRQANEKLFFGSGTQLSVL.

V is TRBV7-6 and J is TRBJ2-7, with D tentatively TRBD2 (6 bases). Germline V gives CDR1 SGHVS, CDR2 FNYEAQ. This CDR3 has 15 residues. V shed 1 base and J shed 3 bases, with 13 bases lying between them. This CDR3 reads CASSLDSRGGYEQYF. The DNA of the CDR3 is TGTGCCAGCAGCTTAGACTCGCGGGGTGGCTACGAGCAGTACTTC. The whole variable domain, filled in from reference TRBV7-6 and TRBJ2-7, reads GAGVSQSPRYKVTKRGQDVALRCDPISGHVSLYWYRQALGQGPEFLTYFNYEAQQDKSGLPNDRFSAERPEGSISTLTIQRTEQRDSAMYRCASSLDSRGGYEQYFGPGTRLTVT.

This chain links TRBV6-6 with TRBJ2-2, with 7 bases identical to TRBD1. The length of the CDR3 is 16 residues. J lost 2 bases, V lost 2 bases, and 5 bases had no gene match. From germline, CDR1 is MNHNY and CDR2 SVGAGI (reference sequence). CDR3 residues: CASSYRGLANTGELFF. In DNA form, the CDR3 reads TGTGCCAGCAGTTACAGGGGGCTGGCCAACACCGGGGAGCTGTTTTTT.

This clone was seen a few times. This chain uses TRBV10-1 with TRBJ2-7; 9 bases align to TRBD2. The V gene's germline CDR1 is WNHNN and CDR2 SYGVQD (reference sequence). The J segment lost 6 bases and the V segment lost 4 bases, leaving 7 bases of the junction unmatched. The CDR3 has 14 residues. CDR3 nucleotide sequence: TGCGCCAGCAGTGCTAGCGGGGCCCTTTTCGAGCAGTACTTC. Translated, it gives CASSASGALFEQYF.

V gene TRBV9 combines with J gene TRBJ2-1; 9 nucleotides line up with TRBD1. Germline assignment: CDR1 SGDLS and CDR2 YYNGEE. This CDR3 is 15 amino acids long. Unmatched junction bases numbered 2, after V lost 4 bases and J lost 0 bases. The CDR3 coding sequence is TGTGCCAGCAGCTTGACAGGGGGCTCCTACAATGAGCAGTTCTTC. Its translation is CASSLTGGSYNEQFF.

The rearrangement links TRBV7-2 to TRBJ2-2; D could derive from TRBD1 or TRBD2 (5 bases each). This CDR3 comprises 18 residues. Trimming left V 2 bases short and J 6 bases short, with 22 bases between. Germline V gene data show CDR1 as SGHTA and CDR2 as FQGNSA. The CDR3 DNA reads TGTGCCAGCAGCTTACGGTTTCAGGGTTTTAAGGAGGCCGGGGAGCTGTTTTTT. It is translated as CASSLRFQGFKEAGELFF.

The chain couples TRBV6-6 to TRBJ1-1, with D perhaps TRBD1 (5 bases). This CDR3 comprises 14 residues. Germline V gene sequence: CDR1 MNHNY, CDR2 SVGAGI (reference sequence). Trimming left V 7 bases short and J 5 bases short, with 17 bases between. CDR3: CASIPGTRRTEAFF. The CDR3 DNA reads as TGTGCCAGCATCCCGGGGACGAGGCGGACTGAAGCTTTCTTT.

The CDR3 reads CASSVGGGVGGEQYF. The CDR3 DNA sequence: TGTGCCAGCAGCGTAGGGGGAGGGGTCGGTGGCGAGCAGTACTTC. This chain joins TRBV9 and TRBJ2-7; TRBD2 agrees at 7 bases. The CDR3 is made up of 15 amino acids. V shed 0 bases and J 6 bases; nucleotides not matched to a gene: 9. Germline values: CDR1 SGDLS, CDR2 YYNGEE.

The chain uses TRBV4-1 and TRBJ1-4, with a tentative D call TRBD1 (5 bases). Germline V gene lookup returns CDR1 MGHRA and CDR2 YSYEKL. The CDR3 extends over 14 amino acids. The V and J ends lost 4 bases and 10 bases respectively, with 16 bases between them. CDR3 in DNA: TGCGCCAGCAGCCCAATGGGGGGGATCGGAAAACTGTTTTTT. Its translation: CASSPMGGIGKLFF.